Listed here are 22 T cell receptor beta chains from one sample, sequenced in a study of blood T cell repertoires in COVID-19. The assay was immunoSEQ multiplex PCR, and TCRdb's table has in-frame clones only and misses some. Of a few hundred thousand clones in the sample, 80% to 90% were seen once. The specimen was PBMCs or T cells enriched from blood (not recorded which). Receptors originate from a woman aged 50 to 60 in a cohort exposed to, infected with or recovered from COVID-19 (not recorded which).

CDR3 in amino acids: CASSSTGGKNIQYF. The CDR3 bases are TGTGCCAGCAGTTCGACAGGAGGAAAAAACATTCAGTACTTC. The chain joins TRBV6-2 or TRBV6-3 to TRBJ2-4; a possible D gene is TRBD1 (6 bases). Trimming pared 4 bases from V and 4 bases from J, leaving 11 bases between. The CDR3 consists of 14 residues. The germline gives CDR1 MNHEY, CDR2 SVGEGT.

This clone occurred once. The chain employs TRBV13 and TRBJ2-5; 11 nucleotides align to TRBD2. Germline V gives CDR1 PRHDT, CDR2 FYEKMQ (reference sequence). J was trimmed by 5 bases and V by 5 bases; bases with no gene match: 10. The CDR3 consists of 16 residues. CDR3 protein: CASSPAASGGRETQYF. The CDR3 DNA reads TGTGCCAGCAGCCCAGCGGCTAGCGGGGGGCGGGAGACCCAGTACTTC.

The chain links TRBV5-4 to TRBJ2-3; possible D gene TRBD2, 7 bases. The CDR3 has 17 residues. Trimming shortened V by 4 bases and J by 2 bases, and 20 bases separated the two germline ends. Germline V gene lookup returns CDR1 SGHNT and CDR2 YYREEE (reference sequence). DNA for the CDR3: TGTGCCAGCAGCCCCCCACTTGGGGGGGGCTCCACAGATACGCAGTATTTT. This encodes CASSPPLGGGSTDTQYF.

The J gene is TRBJ2-1, the V gene TRBV20-1; the D is unclear. Per germline, CDR1 DFQATT and CDR2 SNEGSKA (reference sequence). This CDR3 contains 10 residues. The CDR3 DNA sequence: TGCAGCCTCCTAGGCAATGAGCAGTTCTTC. This sequence encodes CSLLGNEQFF.

The J gene is TRBJ1-2, the V gene TRBV4-2, with 9 nucleotides matching TRBD1. The CDR3 has 15 residues. J lost 6 bases, V lost 0 bases, and 5 bases had no gene match. In germline, CDR1 is LGHNA, CDR2 YNFKEQ. CDR3 sequence reads: CASSQDRDRVDGYTF. The CDR3 coding sequence is TGTGCCAGCAGCCAAGATAGGGACAGGGTTGATGGCTACACCTTC.

V and J are TRBV28 and TRBJ1-1, with 9 nucleotides matching TRBD1. Per germline, CDR1 MDHEN and CDR2 SYDVKM. The V gene end was trimmed by 10 bases and the J gene end by 11 bases; junction bases not matched to a gene: 20. CDR3 length: 15 amino acids. The CDR3 bases are TGTGCCACCCTACCGAACCCGGGACAGGGTATATTGGCTTTCTTT. Translated, it gives CATLPNPGQGILAFF.

V gene TRBV7-9 combines with J gene TRBJ1-1, with D perhaps TRBD1 (6 bases). CDR3 size: 18 residues. V was cut by 1 base and J by 0 bases, with 18 bases left in between. Germline loops: CDR1 SEHNR, CDR2 FQNEAQ (reference sequence). CDR3 sequence (DNA): TGTGCCAGCAGCTTAGTAAGGTGGTATGGGGGCTTGAACACTGAAGCTTTCTTT. Residues: CASSLVRWYGGLNTEAFF.

The chain links TRBV7-2 to TRBJ1-6; the D gene is possibly TRBD1 (6 bases). With 1 base removed from V and 4 bases from J, the gap between germline ends came to 14 bases. Germline assignment: CDR1 SGHTA and CDR2 FQGNSA. The CDR3 runs 17 residues. CDR3 sequence: CASSLVSGQRYNSPLHF. Here the CDR3 DNA reads TGTGCCAGCAGCTTAGTTTCAGGACAGAGATATAATTCACCCCTCCACTTT.

The chain employs TRBV30 and TRBJ1-3; TRBD1 matches at 7 bases. The germline gives CDR1 GTSNPN, CDR2 SVGIG (reference sequence). The CDR3 length is 15 residues. Trimming cost V 2 bases and J 2 bases; bases outside gene matches: 6. The CDR3, as DNA: TGTGCCTGGAGTAATAAGGGGGCGGCTGGAAACACCATATATTTT. It specifies CAWSNKGAAGNTIYF.

The gene calls are TRBV6-5 and TRBJ1-2; D is possibly TRBD1 (5 bases). The CDR3 is 13 residues long. V dropped 9 bases and J dropped 1 base, with 12 bases sitting between them. Germline V gene sequence: CDR1 MNHEY, CDR2 SVGAGI. The CDR3 loop is CASRQSDNYGYTF. In DNA form, the CDR3 reads TGTGCCAGTCGACAGTCAGATAACTATGGCTACACCTTC.

This clone was counted between two and nine times. This chain links TRBV7-9 with TRBJ2-2; a weak D match, TRBD1 (6 bases). Germline V gene lookup returns CDR1 SEHNR and CDR2 FQNEAQ (reference sequence). The CDR3 has 16 residues. V lost 5 bases and J 0 bases, leaving 13 bases between the germline ends. For the CDR3, the DNA is TGTGCCAGCAGCCTTCTGGACAGCGCGAACACCGGGGAGCTGTTTTTT. Residues: CASSLLDSANTGELFF.

The chain joins TRBV3-1 (or the pseudogene TRBV3-2) to TRBJ1-5; D is uncertain. In germline, CDR1 is LGHDT, CDR2 YNNKEL (reference sequence). The CDR3 length is 16 residues. V was shortened by 0 bases and J by 4 bases, with 13 bases between the two germline ends. The CDR3 region has the DNA TGTGCCAGCAGCCAAGACGGTCGCGGACTTAATCAGCCCCAGCATTTT. This encodes CASSQDGRGLNQPQHF.

This chain uses TRBV3-1 (or the pseudogene TRBV3-2) with TRBJ2-7; TRBD2 agrees at 10 bases. The junction had 8 bases not matched to a gene; V was cut back by 5 bases and J by 4 bases. CDR3 length: 15 residues. Germline-derived CDR1 and CDR2 are LGHDT and YNNKEL (reference sequence). The CDR3 nucleotides read TGTGCCAGCAGCTGGGGGGCTAGCGGGGGTTACGAGCAGTACTTC. Its protein product is CASSWGASGGYEQYF.

This clone was seen once. This rearrangement joins TRBV25-1 to TRBJ2-3, with 9 bases matching TRBD2. Unmatched junction bases numbered 6, after V lost 1 base and J lost 4 bases. The CDR3 has 16 amino acids. CDR1 and CDR2 (germline): MGHDK, SYGVNS. The DNA of the CDR3 is TGTGCCAGCAGTGAATCGGGGGTAGCGGGGGCAGATACGCAGTATTTT. Translation: CASSESGVAGADTQYF.

This clone has a handful of counts. J is TRBJ2-7 and V is TRBV18, with D unclear. This CDR3 comprises 16 residues. The V and J ends lost 3 bases and 0 bases respectively, with 15 bases between them. Germline lookup yields CDR1 KGHSH and CDR2 LQKENI. In nucleotides, the CDR3 is TGTGCCAGCTCACCTAACCCACCCGGTAGCTCCTACGAGCAGTACTTC. This gives the protein CASSPNPPGSSYEQYF.

This chain uses TRBV5-1 with TRBJ2-7, with D perhaps matching TRBD1 (5 bases). From germline, CDR1 is SGHRS and CDR2 YFSETQ. CDR3 length: 12 residues. Deletions cut 0 bases from V and 5 bases from J, with 6 bases between. In DNA form, the CDR3 reads TGCGCCAGCAGCTTGGAAGGGGACGAGCAGTACTTC. It codes for CASSLEGDEQYF.

There are many counts of this clone. The V call is TRBV5-1, the J call TRBJ2-3, with 9 bases aligning to TRBD1. Per germline, CDR1 SGHRS and CDR2 YFSETQ. The V segment lost 4 bases and the J segment 4 bases; nucleotides outside the gene matches: 7. The length of the CDR3 is 15 residues. In DNA form, the CDR3 reads TGCGCCAGCAGCCAAAATCGACAGGGGGCAGATACGCAGTATTTT. Translated, it gives CASSQNRQGADTQYF.

This clone appeared a single time. J is TRBJ1-5 and V is TRBV7-6; possible D gene TRBD1, 6 bases. Germline CDR1 SGHVS, CDR2 FNYEAQ. The CDR3 has 13 residues. Between the trimmed V and J ends, which lost 3 bases and 9 bases, there was a span of 12 bases. The chain's CDR3 is CASSLGGPGPQHF. The CDR3 DNA sequence: TGTGCCAGCAGCTTGGGGGGGCCCGGGCCCCAGCATTTT.

There are a few counts of this clone. The CDR3 loop reads CASSSLGGGNQPQHF. In DNA form, the CDR3 reads TGTGCCAGCAGCTCCCTGGGGGGTGGAAATCAGCCCCAGCATTTT. This sequence joins TRBV7-2 and TRBJ1-5, with D perhaps matching TRBD1 (5 bases). The length of the CDR3 is 15 residues. The V end lost 4 bases, the J end lost 4 bases, and 14 bases lay between the germline ends. Looked up from germline, CDR1 is SGHTA and CDR2 is FQGNSA.

The chain has TRBV4-1 and TRBJ1-1; 10 positions agree with TRBD1. The CDR3 consists of 15 residues. J lost 11 bases, V lost 2 bases, and 11 bases had no gene match. Germline V CDR1 and CDR2: MGHRA, YSYEKL. DNA for the CDR3: TGCGCCAGCAGCCAAAGGGACAGGGGACCGGGCGCCGCTTTCTTT. This sequence encodes CASSQRDRGPGAAFF.

The CDR3 loop reads CASSWTGPYEQYF. The DNA for the CDR3 is TGTGCCAGCAGCTGGACAGGGCCCTACGAGCAGTACTTC. This sequence joins TRBV5-8 and TRBJ2-7; 8 bases align to TRBD1. CDR1 and CDR2 from the germline V gene are SGHTS and YDEGEE. The length of the CDR3 is 13 residues. V was pared by 3 bases and J by 2 bases, with 1 base of the junction left unmatched.

The V call is TRBV4-1, the J call TRBJ1-2; possibly TRBD1 for D (5 bases). The germline V gene encodes CDR1 MGHRA and CDR2 YSYEKL. The CDR3 spans 12 residues. Trimming removed 4 bases from V and 8 bases from J, with 11 bases in between. CDR3 coding DNA: TGCGCCAGCAGCCTTGGACAATGGGGCTACACCTTC. Protein sequence: CASSLGQWGYTF.